This paragraph covers one T cell receptor (beta chain) sequence. The data originate from a study of blood T cell repertoires in COVID-19. Across the whole study: Collection of acute and convalescent COVID-19 samples took place in the United States, Italy and Spain.

Participant ages covered about 18 to 89 years across 20 to 30 US areas. Researchers sorted participants into cohorts using their self-reported clinical history. In the original workflow: From reference gene primer amplification, estimates of nucleated cell counts were derived. Data came from immunoSEQ multiplex PCR; TCRdb stores just in-frame clones and leaves some out. The D gene and trimming were derived from the DNA, and the V and J assignments and clone size from that table. The sample carries approximately 180,000 clones, 75% to 90% recorded once. This CDR3 is 15 amino acids long. With 11 bases clipped from V and 7 bases from J, the junction kept 20 bases outside the gene matches. Germline values: CDR1 MNHEY, CDR2 SMNVEV (reference sequence).

V usage is TRBV27 and J usage is TRBJ2-7, with TRBD1 matching 7 bases. Specimen: PBMCs or T cells enriched from blood (not recorded which). This clonotype originated in a woman in her forties with acute COVID-19. This chain's CDR3 is CASTRVQGEAEEQYF. The DNA for the CDR3 is TGTGCCTCTACCCGGGTGCAGGGGGAAGCCGAGGAGCAGTACTTC.